These 18 T cell receptor beta chains were all obtained from the same sample, sequenced in a study of CD8 T cells in Susac syndrome. RNA in amounts of about 0.45 to 1 ug was reverse transcribed with random hexamers. TCRdb reprocessed the immunoSEQ multiplex PCR reads with MiXCR, giving one entry per CDR3 protein. In the table there are more than 150,000 distinct CDR3 sequences, 90% to 96% of which are singletons. The material sequenced was CD4+ T cells from PBMCs. The receptors were gathered from a human donor with Susac syndrome.

The V call is TRBV3-1, the J call TRBJ2-5, with D tentatively TRBD2 (5 bases). V was clipped by 4 bases and J by 7 bases, with 16 bases between them. CDR1 is LGHDT and CDR2 is YNNKEL in the germline V gene (reference sequence). CDR3 length equals 14 residues. The CDR3 is CASSPRTPEGTQYF. The DNA for the CDR3 is TGTGCCAGCAGCCCTCGGACTCCCGAAGGGACCCAGTACTTC.

The DNA of the CDR3 is TGCAGTGCTAGCTTTCAGCTTCCTGGGGCCAACGTCCTGACTTTC. Translation: CSASFQLPGANVLTF. The chain links TRBV20-1 to TRBJ2-6; D unclear. CDR3 size: 15 residues. Germline V gene data show CDR1 as DFQATT and CDR2 as SNEGSKA (reference sequence). V lost 3 bases to trimming and J lost 2 bases, with 11 bases between them.

The rearrangement links TRBV19 to TRBJ1-2, with TRBD1 identical over 8 bases. The germline V gene has CDR1 LNHDA and CDR2 SQIVND (reference sequence). This CDR3 spans 14 amino acids. Trimming at V came to 5 bases and at J to 4 bases, leaving 6 bases not matched to a gene. This chain's CDR3 is CASSHRGEIYGYTF. Here the CDR3 DNA reads TGTGCCAGTAGTCACAGGGGGGAGATCTATGGCTACACCTTC.

This clonotype was seen just once. As DNA, the CDR3 is TGTGCCTGGAGTGCGCAGGCGAGCTATGGCTACACCTTC. Translated, it gives CAWSAQASYGYTF. The V gene is TRBV30, the J gene TRBJ1-2; D is undetermined. V shed 1 base and J shed 4 bases, with 10 bases lying between them. The CDR3 is 13 residues long. Per germline, CDR1 GTSNPN and CDR2 SVGIG (reference sequence).

The rearrangement uses TRBV20-1 and TRBJ1-2; D is uncertain. V was clipped by 3 bases and J by 4 bases, with 18 bases between them. The CDR3 extends over 15 amino acids. Per germline, CDR1 DFQATT and CDR2 SNEGSKA (reference sequence). The CDR3 DNA sequence: TGCAGTGCTAGGAGGGCTGGGAGGGCATCCTATGGCTACACCTTC. Translation: CSARRAGRASYGYTF.

The chain has TRBV20-1 and TRBJ1-6; D possibly corresponds to TRBD1 (5 bases). V gave up 5 bases and J gave up 11 bases, with 13 bases separating them. The CDR3 totals 12 residues. Per germline, CDR1 DFQATT and CDR2 SNEGSKA (reference sequence). The CDR3 sequence: CSAQKGDTPLHF. The CDR3 coding sequence is TGCAGTGCTCAAAAAGGGGATACACCCCTCCACTTT.

This sequence joins TRBV20-1 and TRBJ1-2; 11 nucleotides agree with TRBD1. Trimming took 2 bases from V and 6 from J; bases not matched to a gene: 8. From germline, CDR1 is DFQATT and CDR2 SNEGSKA (reference sequence). CDR3 length: 15 residues. CDR3 in DNA: TGCAGTGCTAGATCCGGACAGGGGGCGGGGAATGGCTACACCTTC. This translates into CSARSGQGAGNGYTF.

This chain joins TRBV4-1 and TRBJ1-4, with D uncertain. CDR1 MGHRA and CDR2 YSYEKL come from the germline V gene. The germline V and J ends were trimmed by 0 bases and 8 bases, with 7 bases remaining between them. The CDR3 spans 13 residues. DNA for the CDR3: TGCGCCAGCAGCCAAGAAGGAAACGAAAAACTGTTTTTT. Protein: CASSQEGNEKLFF.

The rearrangement uses TRBV7-3 and TRBJ1-2, with D uncertain. CDR3 length: 14 amino acids. Per germline, CDR1 SGHTA and CDR2 FQGTGA. Trimming took off 5 bases at V and 8 bases at J, with 18 bases between the two ends. DNA of the CDR3: TGTGCCAGCAGCCAGAAGGGTGGGCAACCCGGCTACACCTTC. It specifies CASSQKGGQPGYTF. Variable domain in full (rest from reference TRBV7-3 and TRBJ1-2): GAGVSQTPSNKVTEKGKYVELRCDPISGHTALYWYRQSLGQGPEFLIYFQGTGAADDSGLPNDRFFAVRPEGSVSTLKIQRTERGDSAVYLCASSQKGGQPGYTFGSGTRLTVV.

The chain has TRBV29-1 and TRBJ2-3; perhaps TRBD2 as D (6 bases). V was cut by 7 bases and J by 1 base, with 18 bases left in between. CDR1 and CDR2 (germline): SQVTM, ANQGSEA. The CDR3 contains 15 residues. Written as DNA, the CDR3 is TGCAGCGCCTTGGGACTTCCTTGGGGCACAGATACGCAGTATTTT. This codes for CSALGLPWGTDTQYF.

The rearrangement joins TRBV20-1 to TRBJ2-3, with 10 bases lining up with TRBD1. There are 16 residues in the CDR3. J lost 1 base, V lost 5 bases, and 9 bases had no gene match. The germline V gene encodes CDR1 DFQATT and CDR2 SNEGSKA (reference sequence). Here the CDR3 reads CSAFDRGQWGTDTQYF. The DNA of the CDR3 is TGCAGTGCTTTCGACAGGGGGCAGTGGGGCACAGATACGCAGTATTTT.

The J gene is TRBJ2-4, the V gene TRBV28; perhaps TRBD1 as D (8 bases). The germline V gene encodes CDR1 MDHEN and CDR2 SYDVKM. The CDR3 is 14 amino acids. Trimming cost V 6 bases and J 6 bases, with 15 bases left between them. In DNA form, the CDR3 reads TGTGCCAGCAGCGAGACAGGGGAGGGAAACATTCAGTACTTC. This translates into CASSETGEGNIQYF.

The V call is TRBV14, the J call TRBJ1-3, with D possibly matching TRBD1 (5 bases). Trimming took 5 bases from V and 2 from J, leaving 16 bases between them. Per the germline V gene, CDR1 is SGHDN and CDR2 is FVKESK. This CDR3 is built from 16 residues. CDR3 nucleotides: TGTGCCAGCAGCTTAACCACCGGGGGACCTGGAAACACCATATATTTT. Translated, it gives CASSLTTGGPGNTIYF. Full variable domain (missing parts from reference TRBV14 and TRBJ1-3): EAGVTQFPSHSVIEKGQTVTLRCDPISGHDNLYWYRRVMGKEIKFLLHFVKESKQDESGMPNNRFLAERTGGTYSTLKVQPAELEDSGVYFCASSLTTGGPGNTIYFGEGSWLTVV.

The chain links TRBV11-2 to TRBJ2-4; possibly TRBD1 for D (6 bases). V was pared by 7 bases and J by 0 bases, with 10 bases between. The CDR3 consists of 14 residues. The V gene's germline CDR1 is SGHAT and CDR2 FQNNGV. CDR3 sequence (DNA): TGTGCCAGCACCCCAGGGGTAGCCAAAAACATTCAGTACTTC. Protein product: CASTPGVAKNIQYF. Based on the CDR3 plus reference TRBV11-2 and TRBJ2-4, the full variable domain is EAGVAQSPRYKIIEKRQSVAFWCNPISGHATLYWYQQILGQGPKLLIQFQNNGVVDDSQLPKDRFSAERLKGVDSTLKIQPAKLEDSAVYLCASTPGVAKNIQYFGAGTRLSVL.

The chain recombines TRBV7-2 with TRBJ1-2; 11 bases agree with TRBD1. Per germline, CDR1 SGHTA and CDR2 FQGNSA. This CDR3 has 15 amino acids. The V gene end was trimmed by 4 bases and the J gene end by 8 bases; junction bases not matched to a gene: 9. The CDR3 loop is CASSSGQGAFGGYTF. For the CDR3, the DNA is TGTGCCAGCAGCTCAGGACAGGGGGCGTTCGGAGGCTACACCTTC.

The chain uses TRBV7-9 and TRBJ1-2; D remains unclear. V was cut by 5 bases and J by 8 bases, with 18 bases left in between. This CDR3 contains 14 residues. The germline gives CDR1 SEHNR, CDR2 FQNEAQ (reference sequence). CDR3 region: CASSTGISLGGYTF. CDR3 DNA sequence: TGTGCCAGCAGCACCGGGATTTCGTTGGGCGGCTACACCTTC.

The rearrangement joins TRBV20-1 to TRBJ2-1; 7 bases are shared with TRBD1. The CDR3 totals 16 residues. In germline, CDR1 is DFQATT, CDR2 SNEGSKA (reference sequence). Trimming removed 3 bases from V and 4 bases from J; junction bases left unmatched: 12. CDR3 residues: CSASRRKGQIYNEQFF. The CDR3 bases are TGCAGTGCTAGCCGCCGAAAGGGACAGATATACAATGAGCAGTTCTTC.

This clonotype appeared once. The chain employs TRBV29-1 and TRBJ2-2; 9 nucleotides line up with TRBD1. Germline V gene lookup returns CDR1 SQVTM and CDR2 ANQGSEA. The CDR3 length is 13 residues. J was trimmed by 6 bases and V by 7 bases; bases with no gene match: 6. CDR3 loop: CSAGTGFAGELFF. DNA for the CDR3: TGCAGCGCGGGGACAGGGTTCGCCGGGGAGCTGTTTTTT.